This T cell receptor (beta chain) was obtained from a study of T cell responses to AZD1222 COVID-19 vaccine. The study, taken as a whole, reports: Clonal diversity was possibly underestimated, and white British individuals and females predominated among donors. Spike-wide coverage was observed for vaccine-associated CD4 TCRs, with dominant responses at 160-218 and 743-854. None of the repertoires were sampled until the peak T cell response had passed.

Unmatched junction bases numbered 6, after V lost 3 bases and J lost 5 bases. This CDR3 contains 14 residues. Germline values: CDR1 SGHTA, CDR2 FQGTGA. Worth noting for this clone: Its antigen is currently unknown.

TCRdb's copy holds only in-frame clones and misses some; the assay was immunoSEQ multiplex PCR. The sample gives approximately 120,000 clones, over 75% of which show up once; around 4% is in the top ten. The genes are TRBV7-3 and TRBJ2-7; TRBD2 matches 8 bases. The source material was peripheral blood, sampled 28 days after the second AZD1222 dose. The clonotype originates from an adult who received the AZD1222 COVID-19 vaccine. CDR3 sequence reads: CASSFRGGSDEQYF. The CDR3 DNA is TGTGCCAGCAGCTTCCGGGGGGGCAGCGACGAGCAGTACTTC.